The 20 T cell receptor beta chains given below trace back to one sample, sequenced in a study of blood T cells in healthy people across ages. Together with a sample-barcoded 5' primer, a J-beta primer mix was included in a second PCR lasting about 6 to 11 cycles. Each CDR3 protein is one row after TCRdb ran MiXCR on the 5' RACE reads. This table has around 1,000,000 distinct CDR3 sequences, approximately 25% appearing once. These data were likewise used in another study, on T cells of mothers and their children.

Sequencing was done on a sample of blood. These receptors were collected from a girl aged 2-9 years in good health.

The sample holds a few counts of this clonotype. The V and J genes are TRBV5-1 and TRBJ2-7; 7 nucleotides align to TRBD2. With 4 bases clipped from V and 2 bases from J, the junction kept 9 bases outside the gene matches. Germline loops: CDR1 SGHRS, CDR2 YFSETQ. The CDR3 sequence is 15 residues long. The CDR3 nucleotides are TGCGCCAGCAGCCGGAGCGGCGGGAGCGCCTACGAGCAGTACTTC. Amino acids: CASSRSGGSAYEQYF.

The chain links TRBV24-1 to TRBJ2-5; D unclear. Trimming removed 3 bases from V and 2 bases from J, with 15 bases in between. In germline, CDR1 is KGHDR, CDR2 SFDVKD. This CDR3 is built from 16 residues. The DNA of the CDR3 is TGTGCCACCAGTGATCTAAAAACGCCCAATCAAGAGACCCAGTACTTC. It encodes CATSDLKTPNQETQYF.

The chain has TRBV29-1 and TRBJ1-4; D gene unclear. The CDR3 totals 11 residues. The V gene lost 4 bases and the J gene lost 8 bases, with 8 bases spanning the gap. CDR1 and CDR2 from the germline V gene are SQVTM and ANQGSEA. Here the CDR3 DNA reads TGCAGCGTTGCGGCCCCCGAAAAACTGTTTTTT. Translated: CSVAAPEKLFF.

This clonotype was observed a handful of times. V usage is TRBV18 and J usage is TRBJ1-4, with D possibly being TRBD1 (6 bases). Trimming shortened V by 2 bases and J by 14 bases, and 15 bases separated the two germline ends. Germline V gene data show CDR1 as KGHSH and CDR2 as LQKENI. CDR3 size: 13 residues. The CDR3 loop reads CASSPSTTGKLFF. DNA for the CDR3: TGTGCCAGCTCACCATCGACGACAGGAAAGCTGTTTTTT.

V usage is TRBV7-9 and J usage is TRBJ1-4; D is uncertain. There are 16 residues in the CDR3. Trimming removed 1 base from V and 0 bases from J, with 9 bases in between. Germline CDR1 reads SEHNR; CDR2 reads FQNEAQ (reference sequence). CDR3 in amino acids: CASSLDLVATNEKLFF. As DNA, the CDR3 is TGTGCCAGCAGCTTAGACTTGGTTGCAACTAATGAAAAACTGTTTTTT.

This clonotype was seen only a few times. V is TRBV4-3 and J is TRBJ2-1, with 8 positions matching TRBD1. CDR1 and CDR2 (germline): LGHNA, YSLEER. V was pared by 5 bases and J by 7 bases, with 4 bases of the junction left unmatched. This CDR3 region has 13 residues. CDR3 coding DNA: TGCGCCAGCAGCGACAGGACAGGGAATGAGCAGTTCTTC. It translates to CASSDRTGNEQFF.

The J gene is TRBJ2-4, the V gene TRBV15; D not resolved. The V gene lost 0 bases and the J gene lost 11 bases, with 11 bases spanning the gap. The CDR3 runs to 13 residues. CDR1 is LNHNV, CDR2 YYDKDF, per germline (reference sequence). CDR3 DNA sequence: TGTGCCACCAGCAGAGATGTAGGTCTACTTCAGTACTTC. This sequence encodes CATSRDVGLLQYF.

In its sample, this clonotype was seen a few times. This chain connects TRBV29-1 to TRBJ2-5, with TRBD1 identical over 10 bases. The V gene's germline CDR1 is SQVTM and CDR2 ANQGSEA. J gave up 9 bases and V 7 bases, and 8 bases lay outside the gene matches. CDR3 size: 12 residues. In DNA, the CDR3 is TGCAGCGCGCTCTCCGGGACAGGGGCCCAGTACTTC. It encodes CSALSGTGAQYF.

The chain uses TRBV12-3 or TRBV12-4 and TRBJ2-2; D remains unclear. Trimming left V 9 bases short and J 3 bases short, with 2 bases between. CDR3 length equals 10 residues. CDR3 sequence: CASYTGELFF. The CDR3 DNA follows: TGTGCCAGTTACACCGGGGAGCTGTTTTTT.

This clonotype has only a few counts. The chain uses TRBV20-1 and TRBJ2-5; 9 bases are shared with TRBD2. The J call is in doubt because the DNA end fits TRBJ2-7 better. The CDR3 totals 14 residues. Germline CDR1 reads DFQATT; CDR2 reads SNEGSKA (reference sequence). CDR3 protein: CSAQQGGRVYEQYF. The DNA of the CDR3 is TGCAGTGCGCAGCAGGGCGGGAGGGTGTACGAGCAGTACTTC.

The chain joins TRBV20-1 to TRBJ2-1; 7 bases are shared with TRBD2. Germline V gives CDR1 DFQATT, CDR2 SNEGSKA (reference sequence). The CDR3 is made up of 15 amino acids. Trimming took 6 bases from V and 0 from J; bases not matched to a gene: 8. In nucleotides, the CDR3 is TGCAGTGCGTGGGACTACCGGAGCTCCTACAATGAGCAGTTCTTC. It encodes CSAWDYRSSYNEQFF.

The V call is TRBV20-1, the J call TRBJ1-1; D perhaps matches TRBD1 (5 bases). This CDR3 contains 14 residues. Germline CDR1 reads DFQATT; CDR2 reads SNEGSKA (reference sequence). Trimming took 5 bases from V and 1 from J, leaving 14 bases between them. The CDR3 DNA follows: TGCAGTGCTGCCCTGTGGGGCCAGAACACTGAAGCTTTCTTT. Translating it yields CSAALWGQNTEAFF.

This clonotype was picked up a small number of times. CDR3 residues: CASSVVLDSRTTEQYF. The CDR3 DNA reads TGTGCCAGCAGCGTAGTTTTAGACTCCCGAACTACCGAGCAGTACTTC. The rearrangement joins TRBV9 to TRBJ2-7, with no clear D. This CDR3 contains 16 residues. V gave up 0 bases and J gave up 6 bases, with 19 bases separating them. Germline lookup yields CDR1 SGDLS and CDR2 YYNGEE. The full variable domain, its missing parts supplied by reference TRBV9 and TRBJ2-7, is DSGVTQTPKHLITATGQRVTLRCSPRSGDLSVYWYQQSLDQGLQFLIQYYNGEERAKGNILERFSAQQFPDLHSELNLSSLELGDSALYFCASSVVLDSRTTEQYFGPGTRLTVT.

This clonotype was counted only a few times. This chain connects TRBV19 to TRBJ2-6; D remains unclear. The CDR3 contains 15 residues. Germline lookup yields CDR1 LNHDA and CDR2 SQIVND (reference sequence). Trimming pared 5 bases from V and 2 bases from J, leaving 10 bases between. CDR3 region: CASSSPSPGANVLTF. DNA of the CDR3: TGTGCCAGTAGTTCTCCTAGTCCTGGGGCCAACGTCCTGACTTTC.

This chain connects TRBV20-1 to TRBJ2-2; a weak D match, TRBD2 (5 bases). The CDR3 has 12 amino acids. V was clipped by 4 bases and J by 9 bases, with 12 bases between them. Germline V lookup: CDR1 DFQATT, CDR2 SNEGSKA (reference sequence). This CDR3 is CSANREPRELFF. The CDR3 region has the DNA TGCAGTGCTAACCGGGAACCACGGGAGCTGTTTTTT.

This clonotype was observed a few times. CDR3 loop: CSARTPGAYEQYF. Written as DNA, the CDR3 is TGCAGTGCTAGAACCCCGGGAGCCTACGAGCAGTACTTC. The chain joins TRBV20-1 to TRBJ2-7; TRBD2 might be the D (6 bases). This CDR3 comprises 13 residues. Germline V lookup: CDR1 DFQATT, CDR2 SNEGSKA (reference sequence). Trimming stripped 2 bases from V and 2 bases from J, with 10 bases between.

The chain couples TRBV27 to TRBJ1-4; the D is unclear. The CDR3 is made up of 14 amino acids. Germline CDR1 is MNHEY and CDR2 is SMNVEV (reference sequence). V shed 8 bases and J shed 8 bases, with 18 bases lying between them. The CDR3 DNA follows: TGTGCCAGCGGCCCGGGCTCCAGAAGGGAAAAACTGTTTTTT. Amino acids: CASGPGSRREKLFF.

This rearrangement joins TRBV7-2 to TRBJ2-5; D might be TRBD1 or TRBD2, each matching 5 bases. The V and J ends lost 5 bases and 4 bases respectively, with 14 bases between them. This CDR3 has 14 amino acids. CDR1 SGHTA and CDR2 FQGNSA come from the germline V gene. Here the CDR3 DNA reads TGTGCCAGCAGCAGGATGGGGGAGAGAGAGACCCAGTACTTC. Its protein is CASSRMGERETQYF.

V is TRBV28 and J is TRBJ1-2; D not resolved. From germline, CDR1 is MDHEN and CDR2 SYDVKM. The CDR3 spans 12 residues. V was shortened by 7 bases and J by 2 bases, with 8 bases between the two germline ends. Here the CDR3 reads CASKPLNYGYTF. CDR3 DNA: TGTGCCAGCAAGCCTCTAAACTATGGCTACACCTTC.

The chain joins TRBV11-2 to TRBJ1-1; 7 bases agree with TRBD1. Germline CDR1 is SGHAT and CDR2 is FQNNGV. J gave up 4 bases and V 0 bases, and 5 bases lay outside the gene matches. CDR3 length equals 15 residues. This CDR3 reads CASSLDRWTGTEAFF. CDR3 nucleotide sequence: TGTGCCAGCAGCTTAGATCGGTGGACAGGCACTGAAGCTTTCTTT.